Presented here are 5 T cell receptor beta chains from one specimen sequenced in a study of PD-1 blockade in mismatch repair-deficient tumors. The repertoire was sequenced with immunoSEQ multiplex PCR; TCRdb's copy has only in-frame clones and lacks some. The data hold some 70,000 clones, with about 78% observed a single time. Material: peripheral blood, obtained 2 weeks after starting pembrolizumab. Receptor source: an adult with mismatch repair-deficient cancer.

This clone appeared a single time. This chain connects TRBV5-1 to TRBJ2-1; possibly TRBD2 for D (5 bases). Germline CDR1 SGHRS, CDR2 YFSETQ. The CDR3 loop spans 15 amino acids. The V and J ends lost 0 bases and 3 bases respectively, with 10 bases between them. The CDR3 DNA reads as TGCGCCAGCAGCTTGGAGGGAAGCGGCTACAATGAGCAGTTCTTC. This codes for CASSLEGSGYNEQFF.

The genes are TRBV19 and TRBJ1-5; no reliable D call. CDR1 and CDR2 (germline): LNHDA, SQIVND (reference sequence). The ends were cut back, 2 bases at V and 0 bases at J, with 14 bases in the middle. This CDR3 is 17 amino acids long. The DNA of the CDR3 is TGTGCCAGTAGTATAAGTAACAGCCTCTATAGCAATCAGCCCCAGCATTTT. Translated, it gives CASSISNSLYSNQPQHF. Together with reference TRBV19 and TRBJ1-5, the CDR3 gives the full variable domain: DGGITQSPKYLFRKEGQNVTLSCEQNLNHDAMYWYRQDPGQGLRLIYYSQIVNDFQKGDIAEGYSVSREKKESFPLTVTSAQKNPTAFYLCASSISNSLYSNQPQHFGDGTRLSIL.

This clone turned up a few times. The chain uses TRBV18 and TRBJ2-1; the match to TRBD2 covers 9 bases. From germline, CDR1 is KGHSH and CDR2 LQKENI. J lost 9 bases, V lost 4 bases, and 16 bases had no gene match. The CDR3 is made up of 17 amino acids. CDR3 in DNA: TGTGCCAGCTCACGGGGGGGGCCAGCGGGAGGCCGTGGTGAGCAGTTCTTC. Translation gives CASSRGGPAGGRGEQFF.

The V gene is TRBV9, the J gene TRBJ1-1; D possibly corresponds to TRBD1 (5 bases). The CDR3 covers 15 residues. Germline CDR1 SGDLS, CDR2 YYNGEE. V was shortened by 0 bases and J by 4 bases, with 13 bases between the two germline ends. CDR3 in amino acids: CASSVVDSGGTEAFF. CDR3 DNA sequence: TGTGCCAGCAGCGTAGTGGATTCCGGGGGCACTGAAGCTTTCTTT.

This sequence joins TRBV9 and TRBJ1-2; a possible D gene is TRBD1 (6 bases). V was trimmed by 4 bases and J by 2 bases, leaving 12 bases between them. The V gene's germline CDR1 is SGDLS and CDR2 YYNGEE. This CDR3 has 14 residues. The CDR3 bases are TGTGCCAGCAGCCCCCGGACAGAGAACTATGGCTACACCTTC. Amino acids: CASSPRTENYGYTF.